Following are 14 T cell receptor beta chains from one sample sequenced in a study of T cell changes during pregnancy in multiple sclerosis (dated by TCRdb to 2018 to 2020). Receptor libraries were prepared by the immunoSEQ multiplex PCR assay. In its TCRdb copy, this immuneACCESS table keeps in-frame sequences only and misses some clones. Where compared with another copy, unresolved V genes explain less than half of these, and the others have no known cause. Across this sample there are over 50,000 clones, with about 89% seen only once. The ten largest clonotypes hold approximately 1.7% of the sample. The sample was peripheral blood, taken after pregnancy. Receptor source: a female donor with multiple sclerosis, enrolled in a pregnancy study.

J is TRBJ2-7 and V is TRBV7-2; D unclear. The CDR3 is 12 amino acids. Germline V gene lookup returns CDR1 SGHTA and CDR2 FQGNSA. V was cut by 6 bases and J by 4 bases, with 10 bases left in between. The CDR3 loop reads CASSSRPYEQYF. The DNA of the CDR3 is TGTGCCAGCAGTTCCCGTCCTTACGAGCAGTACTTC.

The rearrangement uses TRBV4-2 and TRBJ2-3; TRBD2 agrees at 8 bases. Per germline, CDR1 LGHNA and CDR2 YNFKEQ. The V segment lost 9 bases and the J segment 0 bases; nucleotides outside the gene matches: 17. CDR3 length: 18 amino acids. CDR3 in DNA: TGTGCCAGTACACCGGGACTAGGGTTTGGAGGCAGCACAGATACGCAGTATTTT. It translates to CASTPGLGFGGSTDTQYF.

This clone has a single count. The genes are TRBV10-3 and TRBJ2-1, with D maybe TRBD2 (6 bases). Trimming took 4 bases from V and 5 from J, leaving 15 bases between them. The CDR3 loop spans 15 amino acids. Looked up from germline, CDR1 is ENHRY and CDR2 is SYGVKD. The CDR3 loop is CAISGNTGGNNEQFF. CDR3 DNA: TGTGCCATCAGTGGAAACACTGGGGGGAACAATGAGCAGTTCTTC.

The chain is built from TRBV5-4 and TRBJ1-1; possible D gene TRBD1, 6 bases. Germline V gene sequence: CDR1 SGHNT, CDR2 YYREEE (reference sequence). This CDR3 is 14 amino acids long. Trimming removed 4 bases at V and 3 bases at J, with 13 bases between. The CDR3 region is CASSPKGQYTEAFF. CDR3 bases: TGTGCCAGCAGCCCTAAGGGACAATACACTGAAGCTTTCTTT.

The chain recombines TRBV10-3 with TRBJ1-1, with a weak D call TRBD1 (5 bases). Germline CDR1 ENHRY, CDR2 SYGVKD. Trimming stripped 11 bases from V and 0 bases from J, with 13 bases between. The CDR3 spans 13 residues. For the CDR3, the DNA is TGTGCCGGATCAAAGGGGTTGAACACTGAAGCTTTCTTT. This sequence encodes CAGSKGLNTEAFF.

The V call is TRBV6-1, the J call TRBJ2-2, with 11 bases identical to TRBD2. Germline-derived CDR1 and CDR2 are MNHNS and SASEGT. V lost 7 bases, J lost 3 bases, and 1 base stayed unmatched. This CDR3 region has 14 residues. The CDR3 DNA sequence: TGTGCCAGCACGGGACTAGCGGACACCGGGGAGCTGTTTTTT. Its protein is CASTGLADTGELFF.

The chain employs TRBV19 and TRBJ1-5; a weak D match, TRBD1 (5 bases). Trimming pared 3 bases from V and 1 base from J, leaving 16 bases between. The germline gives CDR1 LNHDA, CDR2 SQIVND (reference sequence). The CDR3 is made up of 17 amino acids. The CDR3 region is CASSMGFGGGSNQPQHF. The CDR3 DNA reads as TGTGCCAGTAGTATGGGGTTCGGGGGTGGAAGCAATCAGCCCCAGCATTTT. Filled out from reference TRBV19 and TRBJ1-5, the complete variable domain reads DGGITQSPKYLFRKEGQNVTLSCEQNLNHDAMYWYRQDPGQGLRLIYYSQIVNDFQKGDIAEGYSVSREKKESFPLTVTSAQKNPTAFYLCASSMGFGGGSNQPQHFGDGTRLSIL.

The CDR3 reads CASSSRDSPNGEAFF. CDR3 bases: TGTGCCAGCAGCTCCCGGGACAGTCCGAACGGTGAAGCTTTCTTT. This chain connects TRBV9 to TRBJ1-1; TRBD1 aligns across 7 bases. The J segment lost 7 bases and the V segment lost 4 bases, leaving 13 bases of the junction unmatched. Germline CDR1 SGDLS, CDR2 YYNGEE. The CDR3 runs 15 residues.

This rearrangement joins TRBV7-9 to TRBJ2-3, with TRBD1 identical over 10 bases. The CDR3 is 16 residues long. In germline, CDR1 is SEHNR, CDR2 FQNEAQ (reference sequence). V trimming: 7 bases; J trimming: 4 bases; junction bases outside the gene matches: 11. The CDR3 sequence: CASTPGTGDISDTQYF. CDR3 bases: TGTGCCAGCACCCCAGGGACAGGGGATATATCAGATACGCAGTATTTT.

This sequence joins TRBV4-3 and TRBJ1-2, with 7 bases identical to TRBD1. Trimming removed 3 bases from V and 0 bases from J; junction bases left unmatched: 4. Germline V gives CDR1 LGHNA, CDR2 YSLEER. The CDR3 covers 15 residues. The CDR3 DNA follows: TGCGCCAGCAGCCATACTACAGGGGCTAACTATGGCTACACCTTC. It encodes CASSHTTGANYGYTF.

This chain uses TRBV6-1 with TRBJ2-7, with 7 bases fitting TRBD1. The V and J ends lost 3 bases and 1 base, in that order; junction bases with no gene match: 3. The CDR3 extends over 14 amino acids. Germline V lookup: CDR1 MNHNS, CDR2 SASEGT. The CDR3 protein is CASSEGDSSYEQYF. Written as DNA, the CDR3 is TGTGCCAGCAGTGAGGGGGACAGTTCCTACGAGCAGTACTTC.

This clone is medium-sized (0.01 to 0.1%). The V call is TRBV10-3, the J call TRBJ1-1; 10 bases align to TRBD1. J was trimmed by 6 bases and V by 2 bases; bases with no gene match: 3. The CDR3 has 14 residues. Looked up from germline, CDR1 is ENHRY and CDR2 is SYGVKD. CDR3 amino acids: CAISEGTGDSEAFF. CDR3 nucleotide sequence: TGTGCCATCAGTGAGGGGACAGGGGACTCTGAAGCTTTCTTT.

This clone was seen only a few times. The chain couples TRBV7-9 to TRBJ1-5; 8 bases line up with TRBD1. There are 15 residues in the CDR3. Germline-derived CDR1 and CDR2 are SEHNR and FQNEAQ (reference sequence). J gave up 3 bases and V 5 bases, and 6 bases lay outside the gene matches. CDR3: CASSLGQGDNQPQHF. The CDR3 DNA reads as TGTGCCAGCAGCCTAGGACAGGGCGACAATCAGCCCCAGCATTTT.

The chain is built from TRBV10-3 and TRBJ2-7, with a tentative D call TRBD2 (6 bases). Trimming left V 4 bases short and J 0 bases short, with 7 bases between. Germline-derived CDR1 and CDR2 are ENHRY and SYGVKD. The CDR3 covers 13 residues. The CDR3 DNA is TGTGCCATCAGTGCGGAGGGCTCCTACGAGCAGTACTTC. Protein product: CAISAEGSYEQYF.